The T cell receptor (beta chain) under discussion was sequenced for a study of blood T cell repertoires in COVID-19 (dated by TCRdb to 2020 to 2021). With regard to the full study: The collaborator samples originated in the United States, Italy and Spain and spanned the acute and convalescent phases of COVID-19. Samples were obtained from the ongoing ImmuneRACE study (first 160 participants) and from 1,254 subjects provided by 6 global collaborators. Where available, HLA class I and class II types were obtained from metadata supplied by the sample provider rather than from assay-based typing. The material from the prospective study consisted of cDNA or gDNA derived from T cells, B-cell-depleted T cells, or PBMCs. Subjects who had been exposed to COVID-19, were actively infected with it, or had recovered from it provided the deeply sampled blood TCRbeta repertoires that made up the dataset. Nearly every sample came with metadata listing a de-identified subject ID, COVID-19 status, age in years and sex. A freely available public database, intended as a resource for researchers studying the immune response to SARS-CoV-2, is where the repertoires were released. Here is what the overall study found, with its caveats: The amount of clinical and demographic metadata varied by source and participant and was provided uncurated.

The trim is 7 bases for V and 8 bases for J, with a gap of 14 bases between the germline ends. The germline V gene specifies MNHEY as CDR1 and SVGAGI as CDR2. Spanning cysteine to phenylalanine, the CDR3 consists of 12 amino acids. Kept here is only the CDR3 DNA, which spans 36 bases and is read in frame from base 1. In Seattle, one collaborating source enrolled patients while the infection was active and tracked those patients longitudinally over the course of disease. The collaborating institutions used their own protocols to collect whole blood in K2EDTA tubes. For TCRbeta analysis, collaborators shipped samples as frozen whole blood, isolated PBMCs, or DNA extracted from either of those sample types. With respect to this clone: It has no known antigen specificity. No much larger clonotype is one base removed from it; base qualities were not supplied.

The immunoSEQ Assay, a bias-controlled multiplex PCR, was used to amplify TCRbeta CDR3 regions from genomic DNA. The original methods were these. The number of nucleated cells in each sample was estimated by amplification of reference gene primers within the assay. Sequence reads were collapsed and filtered to measure the absolute abundance of every unique TCRbeta CDR3 rearrangement. For each sample, productive Simpson clonality was calculated as the square root of Simpson's diversity index over productive rearrangements. TCRdb took over this immuneACCESS table, retaining in-frame rearrangements with V and J assigned. Such tables are incomplete; in checked studies, under half of the missing clones stem from an unresolved V gene, and the remainder is unexplained. The V and J calls and clone size are taken from that table; D and trimming were inferred from the DNA. The sample has 450,000 or so clones on record, about 90% of them singletons. More than 0.7% of the sample goes to the ten largest clones.

The receptor's source is a man between 18 and 35 years old with COVID-19, enrolled during active disease. Sequenced material: peripheral blood. The chain joins TRBV6-5 to TRBJ1-2, with the D gene call left open. The DNA reads TGTGCCAGCACTGCCCGGGTCACCGGCTACACCTTC. Translated, it reads CASTARVTGYTF.